Listed here are 18 T cell receptor beta chains from one sample, sequenced in a study of cytomegalovirus exposure and HLA in healthy donors. The primer mix had 60 Vbeta and 13 Jbeta primers. Only in-frame clones appear in the TCRdb table, and some are missing; sequencing was by immunoSEQ multiplex PCR. The sample holds 150,000 to 200,000 clones; approximately 81% are singletons and the top ten take 1% to 1.5%. Sequencing was carried out using PBMCs. The receptor set was obtained from a man aged 50 or older in good health and CMV-seropositive.

The rearrangement links TRBV4-2 to TRBJ1-5; 7 bases fit TRBD1. The V segment lost 4 bases and the J segment 2 bases; nucleotides outside the gene matches: 5. CDR1 and CDR2 from the germline V gene are LGHNA and YNFKEQ. CDR3 length: 15 amino acids. The CDR3 sequence: CASSPQGQGNQPQHF. CDR3 coding DNA: TGTGCCAGCAGCCCACAGGGGCAGGGCAATCAGCCCCAGCATTTT.

The chain carries TRBV27 and TRBJ1-6; D not certain. V dropped 3 bases and J dropped 6 bases, with 9 bases sitting between them. The CDR3 consists of 14 residues. In germline, CDR1 is MNHEY, CDR2 SMNVEV (reference sequence). In DNA, the CDR3 is TGTGCCAGCAGTTTGCTAGGCCCTAATTCACCCCTCCACTTT. Translation: CASSLLGPNSPLHF.

This chain links TRBV5-4 with TRBJ1-2; D may be TRBD1 (6 bases). The length of the CDR3 is 12 residues. V was pared by 2 bases and J by 8 bases, with 10 bases between. Germline CDR1 is SGHNT and CDR2 is YYREEE (reference sequence). The chain's CDR3 is CASSFTGRGYTF. CDR3 sequence (DNA): TGTGCCAGCAGCTTTACAGGGCGAGGCTACACCTTC.

V and J are TRBV7-9 and TRBJ1-4; 7 nucleotides align to TRBD1. Germline V gives CDR1 SEHNR, CDR2 FQNEAQ (reference sequence). Trimming removed 1 base from V and 0 bases from J; junction bases left unmatched: 8. The CDR3 consists of 18 residues. The CDR3 is CASSLVRTGIATNEKLFF. The DNA of the CDR3 is TGTGCCAGCAGCTTAGTCAGGACAGGAATAGCAACTAATGAAAAACTGTTTTTT.

The table lists this clone with a count of one. The genes are TRBV28 and TRBJ1-4, with 10 nucleotides matching TRBD1. Trimming at V came to 6 bases and at J to 8 bases, leaving 9 bases not matched to a gene. The germline V gene encodes CDR1 MDHEN and CDR2 SYDVKM. The CDR3 runs 15 residues. Here the CDR3 reads CASRPGQGVREKLFF. For the CDR3, the DNA is TGTGCCAGCAGGCCCGGACAGGGGGTGAGGGAAAAACTGTTTTTT.

This clone was counted between two and nine times. The chain carries TRBV9 and TRBJ2-1, with 9 bases matching TRBD2. The trim removed 0 bases at V and 7 bases at J, leaving 8 bases unmatched. CDR1 and CDR2 from the germline V gene are SGDLS and YYNGEE. The CDR3 consists of 16 residues. CDR3 residues: CASSVGGGRAVNEQFF. CDR3 sequence (DNA): TGTGCCAGCAGCGTAGGTGGCGGGAGGGCCGTAAATGAGCAGTTCTTC.

The V call is TRBV6-5, the J call TRBJ1-2; 7 nucleotides match TRBD1. V dropped 4 bases and J dropped 7; count of bases not matched to a gene: 12. The CDR3 totals 15 residues. The germline V gene has CDR1 MNHEY and CDR2 SVGAGI. CDR3 sequence: CASSSATGRRVGYTF. The CDR3 DNA reads TGTGCCAGCAGTTCCGCGACAGGGAGACGCGTTGGCTACACCTTC.

This chain uses TRBV6-5 with TRBJ1-1; D ambiguous. The germline V and J ends were trimmed by 0 bases and 0 bases, with 11 bases remaining between them. CDR3 length equals 16 residues. Per the germline V gene, CDR1 is MNHEY and CDR2 is SVGAGI. As DNA, the CDR3 is TGTGCCAGCAGTTACTCGGAGAGGGCTATGAACACTGAAGCTTTCTTT. It encodes CASSYSERAMNTEAFF.

This clone was counted only a few times. The rearrangement links TRBV28 to TRBJ1-5, with TRBD1 matching 7 bases. Trimming cost V 9 bases and J 5 bases; bases outside gene matches: 13. CDR3 length equals 15 residues. Germline CDR1 MDHEN, CDR2 SYDVKM. DNA of the CDR3: TGTGCCAGTTTCCCCGGGACAGAAAACTATCAGCCCCAGCATTTT. Translating it yields CASFPGTENYQPQHF. Using reference TRBV28 and TRBJ1-5 for the parts outside the CDR3, the full variable domain is DVKVTQSSRYLVKRTGEKVFLECVQDMDHENMFWYRQDPGLGLRLIYFSYDVKMKEKGDIPEGYSVSREKKERFSLILESASTNQTSMYLCASFPGTENYQPQHFGDGTRLSIL.

The gene calls are TRBV4-1 and TRBJ2-7; D perhaps matches TRBD1 (7 bases). V shed 4 bases and J shed 2 bases, with 18 bases lying between them. Germline V gene data show CDR1 as MGHRA and CDR2 as YSYEKL. The CDR3 loop spans 16 amino acids. The CDR3 is CASSPSTGAGTYEQYF. The CDR3 region has the DNA TGCGCCAGCAGCCCTAGCACAGGGGCGGGGACCTACGAGCAGTACTTC.

The gene calls are TRBV5-4 and TRBJ2-3, with a tentative D call TRBD2 (6 bases). The CDR3 consists of 15 residues. The V gene lost 4 bases and the J gene lost 1 base, with 13 bases spanning the gap. Per germline, CDR1 SGHNT and CDR2 YYREEE (reference sequence). The CDR3 here is CASSPPVAGTDTQYF. The CDR3 DNA sequence: TGTGCCAGCAGCCCCCCAGTAGCGGGCACAGATACGCAGTATTTT. Supplemented by reference TRBV5-4 and TRBJ2-3, the full variable domain reads ETGVTQSPTHLIKTRGQQVTLRCSSQSGHNTVSWYQQALGQGPQFIFQYYREEENGRGNFPPRFSGLQFPNYSSELNVNALELDDSALYLCASSPPVAGTDTQYFGPGTRLTVL.

The CDR3 reads CASSPDSSPNEKLFF. The CDR3 nucleotides read TGTGCCAGCAGCCCCGACAGCTCCCCTAATGAAAAACTGTTTTTT. The chain recombines TRBV5-4 with TRBJ1-4; D is perhaps TRBD1 (5 bases). CDR1 is SGHNT, CDR2 YYREEE, per germline (reference sequence). The CDR3 sequence is 15 residues long. V dropped 4 bases and J dropped 3 bases, with 13 bases sitting between them.

The chain recombines TRBV2 with TRBJ1-4; no reliable D call. Germline CDR1 is SNHLY and CDR2 is FYNNEI. V was pared by 7 bases and J by 5 bases, with 14 bases between. This CDR3 is built from 14 residues. The CDR3 loop reads CASNSVNRNEKLFF. CDR3 nucleotide sequence: TGTGCCAGCAATTCGGTCAACCGGAATGAAAAACTGTTTTTT.

The V and J genes are TRBV7-8 and TRBJ2-4; unclear D gene. The V end lost 4 bases, the J end lost 0 bases, and 19 bases lay between the germline ends. Germline V gene lookup returns CDR1 SGHVS and CDR2 FQNEAQ. The CDR3 runs 18 residues. CDR3 protein: CASSSTISTRLAKNIQYF. CDR3 DNA: TGTGCCAGCAGCTCCACTATCTCAACGAGACTAGCCAAAAACATTCAGTACTTC.

V and J are TRBV4-1 and TRBJ1-4; 7 bases align to TRBD1. V lost 5 bases, J lost 3 bases, and 9 bases stayed unmatched. Per germline, CDR1 MGHRA and CDR2 YSYEKL. The CDR3 runs 16 residues. The CDR3 region is CASSTQSGTANEKLFF. The CDR3 coding sequence is TGCGCCAGCAGCACCCAATCCGGGACAGCTAATGAAAAACTGTTTTTT.

This chain uses TRBV6-1 with TRBJ1-2, with D uncertain. This CDR3 contains 11 residues. Germline values: CDR1 MNHNS, CDR2 SASEGT. V lost 1 base and J lost 6, with 3 bases in between. CDR3 sequence reads: CASSEGNGYTF. The CDR3 nucleotides are TGTGCCAGCAGTGAAGGTAATGGCTACACCTTC.

The chain carries TRBV19 and TRBJ1-2; TRBD1 matches at 10 bases. The CDR3 is 18 amino acids. The V gene's germline CDR1 is LNHDA and CDR2 SQIVND (reference sequence). Trimming removed 4 bases from V and 7 bases from J; junction bases left unmatched: 18. DNA of the CDR3: TGTGCCAGTAGTACCCTCTCCCGGGACAGGGGTTGGGGTCGTGGCTACACCTTC. This codes for CASSTLSRDRGWGRGYTF.

Of note for this clone: Additional DNA sequences in this sample encode the identical CDR3. This chain links TRBV27 with TRBJ2-7, with D maybe TRBD1 (5 bases). This CDR3 spans 14 amino acids. The germline V gene encodes CDR1 MNHEY and CDR2 SMNVEV (reference sequence). With 6 bases removed from V and 2 bases from J, the gap between germline ends came to 14 bases. CDR3 amino acids: CASSLRVSTYEQYF. The CDR3 DNA sequence: TGTGCCAGCAGCCTCAGGGTTTCCACCTACGAGCAGTACTTC.